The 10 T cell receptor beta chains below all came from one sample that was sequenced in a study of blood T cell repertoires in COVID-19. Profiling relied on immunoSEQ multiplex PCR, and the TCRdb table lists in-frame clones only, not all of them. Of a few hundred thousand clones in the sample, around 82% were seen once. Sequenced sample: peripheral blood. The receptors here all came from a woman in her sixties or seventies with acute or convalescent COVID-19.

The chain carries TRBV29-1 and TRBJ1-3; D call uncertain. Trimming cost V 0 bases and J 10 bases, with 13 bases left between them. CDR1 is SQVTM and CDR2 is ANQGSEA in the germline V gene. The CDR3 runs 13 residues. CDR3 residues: CSVEDVTARTIYF. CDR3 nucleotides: TGCAGCGTTGAAGATGTGACCGCTAGGACCATATATTTT.

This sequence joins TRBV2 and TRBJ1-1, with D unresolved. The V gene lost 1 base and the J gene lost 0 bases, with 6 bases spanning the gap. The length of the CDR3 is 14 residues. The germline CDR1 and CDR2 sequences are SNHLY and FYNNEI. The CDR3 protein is CASSEVGLNTEAFF. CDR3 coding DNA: TGTGCCAGCAGTGAAGTGGGCCTGAACACTGAAGCTTTCTTT.

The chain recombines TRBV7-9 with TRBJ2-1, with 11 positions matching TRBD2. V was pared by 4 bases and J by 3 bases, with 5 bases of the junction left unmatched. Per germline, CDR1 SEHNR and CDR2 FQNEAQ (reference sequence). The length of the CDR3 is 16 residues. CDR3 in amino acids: CASSSQLAGDYNEQFF. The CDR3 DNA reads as TGTGCCAGCAGCTCCCAACTAGCGGGGGACTACAATGAGCAGTTCTTC. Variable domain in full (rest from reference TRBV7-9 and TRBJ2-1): DTGVSQNPRHKITKRGQNVTFRCDPISEHNRLYWYRQTLGQGPEFLTYFQNEAQLEKSRLLSDRFSAERPKGSFSTLEIQRTEQGDSAMYLCASSSQLAGDYNEQFFGPGTRLTVL.

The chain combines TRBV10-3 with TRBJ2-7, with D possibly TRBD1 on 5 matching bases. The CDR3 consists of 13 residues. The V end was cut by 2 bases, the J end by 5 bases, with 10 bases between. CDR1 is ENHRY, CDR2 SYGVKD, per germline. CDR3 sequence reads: CAISEGRGNEQYF. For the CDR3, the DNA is TGTGCCATCAGTGAGGGAAGGGGAAACGAGCAGTACTTC.

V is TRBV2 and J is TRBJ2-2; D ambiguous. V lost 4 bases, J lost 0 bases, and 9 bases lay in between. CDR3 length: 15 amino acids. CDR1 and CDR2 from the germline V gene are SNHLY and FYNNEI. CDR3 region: CASSVRSANTGELFF. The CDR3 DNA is TGTGCCAGCAGTGTGCGTTCCGCGAACACCGGGGAGCTGTTTTTT.

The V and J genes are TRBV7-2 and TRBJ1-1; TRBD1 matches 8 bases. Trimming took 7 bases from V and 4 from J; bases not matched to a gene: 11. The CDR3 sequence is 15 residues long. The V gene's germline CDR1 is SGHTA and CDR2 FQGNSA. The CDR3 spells CASNTLGTGSTEAFF. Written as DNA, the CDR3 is TGTGCCAGCAACACCTTAGGGACAGGCTCCACTGAAGCTTTCTTT.

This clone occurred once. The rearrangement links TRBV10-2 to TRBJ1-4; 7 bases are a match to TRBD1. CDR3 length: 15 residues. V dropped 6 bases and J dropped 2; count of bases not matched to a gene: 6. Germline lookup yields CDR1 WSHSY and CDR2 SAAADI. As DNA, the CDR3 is TGCGCCAGCAGGACCGGGACAGCCACTAATGAAAAACTGTTTTTT. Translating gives CASRTGTATNEKLFF.

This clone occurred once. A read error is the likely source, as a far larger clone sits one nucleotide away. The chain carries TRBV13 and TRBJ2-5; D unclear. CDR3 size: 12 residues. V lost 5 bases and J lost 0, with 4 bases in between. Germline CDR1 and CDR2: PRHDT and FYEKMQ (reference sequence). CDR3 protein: CASSPYQETQYF. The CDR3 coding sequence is TGTGCCAGCAGCCCGTACCAAGAGACCCAGTACTTC.

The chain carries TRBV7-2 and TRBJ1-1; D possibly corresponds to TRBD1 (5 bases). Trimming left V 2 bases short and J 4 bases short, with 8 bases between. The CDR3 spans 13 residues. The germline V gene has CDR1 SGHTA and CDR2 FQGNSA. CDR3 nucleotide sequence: TGTGCCAGCAGCTTAAGGGGTACCACTGAAGCTTTCTTT. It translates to CASSLRGTTEAFF.

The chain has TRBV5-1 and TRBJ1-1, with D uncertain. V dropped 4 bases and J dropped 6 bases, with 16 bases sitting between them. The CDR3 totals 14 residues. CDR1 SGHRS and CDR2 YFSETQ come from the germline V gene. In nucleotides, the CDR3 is TGCGCCAGCAGCCACGGCGGGGAGCACGCTGAAGCTTTCTTT. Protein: CASSHGGEHAEAFF.